A selection of T cell receptor beta chains follows, all from one sample in a study of blood T cells in healthy people across ages. TCRdb re-derived calls from the 5' RACE reads in MiXCR, one entry per CDR3 protein. The sample holds roughly 730,000 distinct CDR3 sequences, roughly 50% seen once. Sequences were obtained from blood. These receptors were taken from a man aged 35-49 years in good health. CDR3s include the opening cysteine and the closing phenylalanine or tryptophan. Each record gives: D gene, clone size, J gene, V gene, CDR3 protein, CDR3 DNA. The D gene is left open where the match is weak. Some rows have no size entry. The others give once, few or many, or a class for an expanded clone.

- | - | TRBJ2-7 | TRBV29-1 | CSVIGASYEQYF | TGCAGCGTCATAGGTGCGTCCTACGAGCAGTACTTC
TRBD2 | - | TRBJ2-3 | TRBV5-5 | CASNSGLAGETDTQYF | TGTGCCAGCAACTCCGGACTAGCGGGAGAAACAGATACGCAGTATTTT
- | - | TRBJ1-1 | TRBV25-1 | CASSLQGSGEAFF | TGTGCCAGTAGTTTACAGGGATCTGGTGAAGCTTTCTTT
- | - | TRBJ1-1 | TRBV29-1 | CSVARQEAFF | TGCAGCGTTGCACGGCAAGAAGCTTTCTTT
TRBD2 | - | TRBJ2-1 | TRBV5-1 | CASSFLAGGPSSYNEQFF | TGCGCCAGCAGCTTTTTAGCGGGAGGTCCTAGCTCCTACAATGAGCAGTTCTTC
TRBD2 | - | TRBJ2-1 | TRBV20-1 | CSARLAGPSSYNEQFF | TGCAGTGCCCGACTAGCGGGGCCAAGCTCCTACAATGAGCAGTTCTTC
- | - | TRBJ1-4 | TRBV6-5 | CASSYSSGTGNEKPFF | TGTGCCAGCAGTTACTCGTCCGGGACCGGCAATGAAAAACCGTTTTTT
- | few | TRBJ2-1 | TRBV11-3 | CASSKQDNEQFF | TGTGCCAGCAGCAAACAGGACAATGAGCAGTTCTTC
- | - | TRBJ2-5 | TRBV28 | CASGTNRRLGTQYF | TGTGCCAGCGGAACCAACAGGAGGCTGGGGACCCAGTACTTC
- | - | TRBJ1-2 | TRBV9 | CASSVASAPYGYTF | TGTGCCAGCAGCGTAGCTTCGGCCCCCTATGGCTACACCTTC
TRBD2 | - | TRBJ2-1 | TRBV7-9 | CASSPYGLAGGRSYNEQFF | TGTGCCAGCAGCCCCTACGGACTAGCGGGGGGGCGCTCCTACAATGAGCAGTTCTTC
- | - | TRBJ2-7 | TRBV24-1 | CATSDSVRVRTRGAYEQYF | TGTGCCACCAGTGATTCCGTGAGGGTTAGGACACGAGGCGCCTACGAGCAGTACTTC
- | - | TRBJ2-3 | TRBV13 | CASSQTRATTQYF | TGTGCCAGCAGCCAGACCAGGGCTACGACGCAGTATTTT
- | - | TRBJ1-3 | TRBV4-2 | CASSQDRSVPGNTIYF | TGTGCCAGCAGCCAAGATCGTAGCGTCCCTGGAAACACCATATATTTT
- | few | TRBJ2-1 | TRBV5-5 | CASGALQGSNEQFF | TGTGCCAGCGGCGCCTTGCAGGGGTCCAATGAGCAGTTCTTC
- | - | TRBJ1-2 | TRBV2 | CASPTWEQDGYTF | TGTGCCAGCCCAACGTGGGAGCAGGATGGCTACACCTTC
TRBD1 | few | TRBJ2-3 | TRBV11-1 | CASSPTGGIRDTQYF | TGTGCCAGCAGCCCCACAGGGGGCATAAGGGATACGCAGTATTTT
TRBD2 | few | TRBJ2-5 | TRBV20-1 | CSAGETSGDAETQYF | TGCAGTGCTGGGGAGACTAGCGGGGATGCGGAGACCCAGTACTTC
- | - | TRBJ1-5 | TRBV4-1 | CASSLYTSNQPQHF | TGCGCCAGCAGCCTCTACACCAGCAATCAGCCCCAGCATTTT
- | - | TRBJ2-6 | TRBV12-3/TRBV12-4 | CASSLHRGESGANVLTF | TGTGCCAGCAGCCTTCATCGTGGCGAATCTGGGGCCAACGTCCTGACTTTC
TRBD1 | - | TRBJ2-6 | TRBV20-1 | CSAQTGLGANVLTF | TGCAGTGCGCAGACAGGGCTCGGAGCCAACGTCCTGACTTTC
- | many | TRBJ2-7 | TRBV28 | CATARLFPSEQYF | TGTGCCACCGCCCGACTATTCCCCTCCGAGCAGTACTTC
TRBD2 | few | TRBJ2-1 | TRBV7-2 | CASNPSGGYNEQFF | TGTGCCAGCAACCCAAGCGGGGGATACAATGAGCAGTTCTTC
TRBD2 | - | TRBJ2-5 | TRBV9 | CASSVGASGREPIQETQYF | TGTGCCAGCAGCGTAGGGGCTAGCGGGAGGGAACCCATCCAAGAGACCCAGTACTTC
- | many | TRBJ2-1 | TRBV19 | CASSTAWNEQFF | TGTGCCAGTAGTACCGCCTGGAATGAGCAGTTCTTC
- | - | TRBJ2-7 | TRBV29-1 | CSVTLTSTYEQYF | TGCAGCGTGACGCTAACCTCCACCTACGAGCAGTACTTC
TRBD1 | - | TRBJ2-7 | TRBV6-5 | CASSPGQGSLEQYF | TGTGCCAGCAGTCCGGGACAGGGATCCCTCGAGCAGTACTTC
- | - | TRBJ1-2 | TRBV27 | CASREHGYGYTF | TGTGCCAGTCGAGAACATGGCTATGGCTACACCTTC
TRBD1 | - | TRBJ1-2 | TRBV7-6 | CASSSFGQAGYGYTF | TGTGCCAGCAGCTCATTTGGACAGGCTGGCTATGGCTACACCTTC
- | once | TRBJ2-7 | TRBV7-2 | CASSLRAEEVYEQYF | TGTGCCAGCAGCCTAAGGGCAGAGGAGGTCTACGAGCAGTACTTC
- | - | TRBJ2-3 | TRBV7-2 | CASSDQVVTDTQYF | TGTGCCAGCAGCGACCAAGTCGTCACAGATACGCAGTATTTT
- | - | TRBJ2-2 | TRBV12-3/TRBV12-4 | CASSPRTPTGELFF | TGTGCCAGCAGTCCCCGAACGCCTACCGGGGAGCTGTTTTTT
- | - | TRBJ1-6 | TRBV20-1 | CSAQGLSPLHF | TGCAGTGCACAAGGACTTTCACCCCTCCACTTT
TRBD2 | many | TRBJ2-5 | TRBV28 | CASSPGLAGGRETQYF | TGTGCCAGCAGCCCGGGTCTAGCGGGGGGGCGAGAGACCCAGTACTTC
- | few | TRBJ2-3 | TRBV20-1 | CSARQYGDTQYF | TGCAGTGCTCGGCAATACGGAGATACGCAGTATTTT
- | - | TRBJ2-7 | TRBV5-1 | CASSLGGGRRSSYVQYF | TGCGCCAGCAGCTTGGGGGGCGGCCGGAGGTCCTCCTACGTGCAGTACTTC
- | - | TRBJ2-4 | TRBV7-8 | CASSLGFSKGQNIQYF | TGTGCCAGCAGCTTAGGGTTCAGCAAGGGTCAAAACATTCAGTACTTC
TRBD1 | - | TRBJ2-3 | TRBV7-8 | CASSLRGTVDTQYF | TGTGCCAGCAGCCTGAGAGGGACAGTAGATACGCAGTATTTT
TRBD1 | - | TRBJ2-3 | TRBV3-1 | CASSQRTGTGQDTQYF | TGTGCCAGCAGCCAGCGTACCGGGACAGGGCAAGATACGCAGTATTTT
TRBD1 | - | TRBJ2-1 | TRBV20-1 | CSAPGQIQETQFF | TGCAGTGCCCCGGGACAGATTCAAGAGACCCAGTTCTTC
TRBD2 | few | TRBJ2-7 | TRBV7-2 | CASSLDGGGTPYEQYF | TGTGCCAGCAGCTTAGACGGCGGGGGAACACCCTACGAGCAGTACTTC